The entry that follows covers one T cell receptor (beta chain) sequence. Antigen unknown. Between about 17 and 34 mg of unsorted bulk tissue served as the source from which RNA and DNA were co-extracted. Germline V gives CDR1 SQVTM, CDR2 ANQGSEA. The CDR3 length is 15 residues. V was shortened by 0 bases and J by 0 bases, with 12 bases between the two germline ends. The investigators made TCR beta cDNA from about 500 ng total RNA, using a constant-region primer. Researchers made the TCR beta libraries by running three nested multiplex PCR rounds with slightly modified ARM-PCR. The study ran its first two PCR rounds for roughly 9 cycles each, using TRBV1-TRBV30 forward primers and a C-beta reverse primer. Each CDR3 protein is one row after TCRdb ran MiXCR on the multiplex PCR reads. The data hold 50,000 or so distinct CDR3 sequences, with 65% to 85% observed a single time. This sample was included in a study of tumor-infiltrating lymphocytes in primary liver carcinoma. About the study: Men and women, 30 to 69 years of age, made up the patients. The study obtained roughly 3.5 to 7.5 million productive TCRbeta reads per sample, similar across tissue types. Overall study findings and caveats: Relative to tumor region pairs, the tumor-adjacent and tumor-blood pairs showed overlap that was lower. Significantly larger top-250-clone fractions were found in tumors than in blood (p = 0.039).

This sequence joins TRBV29-1 and TRBJ2-7; no clear D. The sequencing input was liver tumor tissue from sampling region 5. The subset: tumor region T5, tumor centre. This receptor was taken from a middle-aged man with primary liver carcinoma and hepatitis B virus infection. The CDR3 nucleotides read TGCAGCGTTGAAGATCCAGCTGGGAACTCCTACGAGCAGTACTTC. Translated: CSVEDPAGNSYEQYF.